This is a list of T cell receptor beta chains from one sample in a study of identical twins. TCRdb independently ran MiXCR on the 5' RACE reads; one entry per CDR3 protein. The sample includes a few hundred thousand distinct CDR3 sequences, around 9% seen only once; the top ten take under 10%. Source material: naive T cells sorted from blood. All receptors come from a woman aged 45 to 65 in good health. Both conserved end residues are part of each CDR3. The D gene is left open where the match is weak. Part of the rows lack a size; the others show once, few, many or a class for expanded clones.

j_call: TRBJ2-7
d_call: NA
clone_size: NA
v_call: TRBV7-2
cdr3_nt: TGTGCCAGCAGTGCCGGGACGGTCAATTACGAGCAGTACTTC
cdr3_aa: CASSAGTVNYEQYF

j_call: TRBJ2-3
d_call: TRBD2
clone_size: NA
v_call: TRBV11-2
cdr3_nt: TGTGCCAGCAGCCTACACACCGGGAGCGGGAGATTGTTACGCACAGATACGCAGTATTTT
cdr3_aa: CASSLHTGSGRLLRTDTQYF

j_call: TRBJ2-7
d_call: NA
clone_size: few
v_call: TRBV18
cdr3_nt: TGTGCCAGCTCGACGGGCGTCTTAACCTACGAGCAGTACTTC
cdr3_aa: CASSTGVLTYEQYF

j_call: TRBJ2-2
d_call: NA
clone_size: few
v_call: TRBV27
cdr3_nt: TGTGCCAGCAGCCCCCGGGTATTCGGGGAGCTGTTTTTT
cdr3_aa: CASSPRVFGELFF

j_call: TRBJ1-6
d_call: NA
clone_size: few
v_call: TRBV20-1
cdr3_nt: TGCAGTGCTAGAGCCGGGTTCGCTGGGAATTCACCCCTCCACTTT
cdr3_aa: CSARAGFAGNSPLHF

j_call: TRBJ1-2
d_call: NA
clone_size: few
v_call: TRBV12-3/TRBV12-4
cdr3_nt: TGTGCCAGCAGTCCGGGGACGGAGATTATAAAAGGATATGGCTACACCTTC
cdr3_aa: CASSPGTEIIKGYGYTF

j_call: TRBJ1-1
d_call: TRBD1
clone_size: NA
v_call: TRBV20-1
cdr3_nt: TGCAGTGCCAAGAGGGGACAGGTGAACACTGAAGCTTTCTTT
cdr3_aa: CSAKRGQVNTEAFF

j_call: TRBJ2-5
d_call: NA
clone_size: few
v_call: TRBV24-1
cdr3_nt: TGTGCCACCAGAGACTCAGGGGCGGAAGAGACCCAGTACTTC
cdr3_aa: CATRDSGAEETQYF

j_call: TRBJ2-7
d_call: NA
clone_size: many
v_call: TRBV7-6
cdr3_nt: TGTGCCAGCAGTTTAGACCCGACCTACGAGCAGTACTTC
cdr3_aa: CASSLDPTYEQYF

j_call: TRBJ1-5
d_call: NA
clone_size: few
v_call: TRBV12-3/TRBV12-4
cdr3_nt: TGTGCCAGCAGTTTAAATGGTCAAGTGGGCAGCCACGATCAGCCCCAGCATTTT
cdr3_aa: CASSLNGQVGSHDQPQHF

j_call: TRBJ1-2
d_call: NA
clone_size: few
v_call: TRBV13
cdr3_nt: TGTGCCAGCAGCTTAGGTGAGGGAACGAGCTATGGCTACACCTTC
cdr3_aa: CASSLGEGTSYGYTF

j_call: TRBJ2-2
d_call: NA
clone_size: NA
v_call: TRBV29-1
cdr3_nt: TGCAGCGTTGCCCAAACAGGGCTCGTCGGGGAGCTGTTTTTT
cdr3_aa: CSVAQTGLVGELFF

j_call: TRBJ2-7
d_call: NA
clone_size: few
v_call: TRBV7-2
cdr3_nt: TGTGCCAGCAGCCCCAGGGACGGCTCCTACGAGCAGTACTTC
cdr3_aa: CASSPRDGSYEQYF

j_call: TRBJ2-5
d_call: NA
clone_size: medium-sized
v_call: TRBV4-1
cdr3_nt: TGCGCCAGCAGCCAAGATCGGGATGGGGAGACCCAGTACTTC
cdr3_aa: CASSQDRDGETQYF

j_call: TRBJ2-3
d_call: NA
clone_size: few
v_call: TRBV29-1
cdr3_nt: TGCAGCTCCTACTCTGGGGCGCAGACAGATACGCAGTATTTT
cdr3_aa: CSSYSGAQTDTQYF

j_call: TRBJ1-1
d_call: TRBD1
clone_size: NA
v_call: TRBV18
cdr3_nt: TGTGCCAGCTCAGCCACCGGGACAGGCCGGGGTGAAGCTTTCTTT
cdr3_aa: CASSATGTGRGEAFF

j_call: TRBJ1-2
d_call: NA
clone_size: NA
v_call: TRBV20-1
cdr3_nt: TGCAGTGCTTACAGGGATAGCTACACCTTC
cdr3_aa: CSAYRDSYTF

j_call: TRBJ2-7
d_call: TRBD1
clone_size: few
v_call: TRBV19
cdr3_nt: TGTGCCAGTAGTCCAGAAACCGGGACAGGGAAGGACTACGAGCAGTACTTC
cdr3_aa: CASSPETGTGKDYEQYF

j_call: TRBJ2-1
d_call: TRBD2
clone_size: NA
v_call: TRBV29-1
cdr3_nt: TGCAGCGAGAAAACTAGCGATGAGCAGTTCTTC
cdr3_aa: CSEKTSDEQFF

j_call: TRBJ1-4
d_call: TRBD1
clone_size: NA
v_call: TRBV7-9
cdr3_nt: TGTGCCAGCAGCGCAGGACAGGGGAACGAAAAACTGTTTTTT
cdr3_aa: CASSAGQGNEKLFF

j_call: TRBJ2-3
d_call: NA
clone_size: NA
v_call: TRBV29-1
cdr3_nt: TGCAGCGTTGAAGATCCGATGGACGGGGGCACAGATACGCAGTATTTT
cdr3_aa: CSVEDPMDGGTDTQYF

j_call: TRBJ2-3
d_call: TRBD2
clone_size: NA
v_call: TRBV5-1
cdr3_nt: TGCGCCAGCAGCCGGGGAGCGGGAGGATCAGATACGCAGTATTTT
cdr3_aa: CASSRGAGGSDTQYF

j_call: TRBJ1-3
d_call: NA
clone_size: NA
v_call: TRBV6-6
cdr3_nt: TGTGCCAGCAGTAACCTCGGGACACCTGGAAACACCATATATTTT
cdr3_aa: CASSNLGTPGNTIYF

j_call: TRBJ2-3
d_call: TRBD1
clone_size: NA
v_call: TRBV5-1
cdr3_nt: TGCGCCAGCAGTGTCCAGACAGGGGGCTTCGCAGATACGCAGTATTTT
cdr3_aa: CASSVQTGGFADTQYF

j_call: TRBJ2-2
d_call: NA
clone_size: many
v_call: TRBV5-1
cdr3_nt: TGCGCCAGCAGCTTGGGCGACACCGGGGAGCTGTTTTTT
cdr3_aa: CASSLGDTGELFF

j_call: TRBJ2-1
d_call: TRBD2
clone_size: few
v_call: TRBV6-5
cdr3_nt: TGTGCCAGCAGTGAACGACTAGCGGGAAACAATGAGCAGTTCTTC
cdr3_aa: CASSERLAGNNEQFF

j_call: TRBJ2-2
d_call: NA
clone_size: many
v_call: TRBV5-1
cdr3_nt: TGCGCCAGCAGCTTGGATCGGGTGTACACCGGGGAGCTGTTTTTT
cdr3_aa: CASSLDRVYTGELFF

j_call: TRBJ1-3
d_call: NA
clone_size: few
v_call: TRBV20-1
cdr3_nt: TGCAGTGCTAGAGGCTGGGCCGGGACTGGGACCATATATTTT
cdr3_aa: CSARGWAGTGTIYF

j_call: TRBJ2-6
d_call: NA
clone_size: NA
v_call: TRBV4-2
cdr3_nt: TGTGCCAGCGGTCAGGGGGACTGGGCCAACGTCCTGACTTTC
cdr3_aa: CASGQGDWANVLTF

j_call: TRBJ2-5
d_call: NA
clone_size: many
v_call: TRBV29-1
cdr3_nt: TGCAGCGTTGGGGCTAACCAAGAGACCCAGTACTTC
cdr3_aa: CSVGANQETQYF

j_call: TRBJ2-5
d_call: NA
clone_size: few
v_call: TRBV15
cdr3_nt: TGTGCCACCACTTTCGGAGGGAGAGGCGAGACCCAGTACTTC
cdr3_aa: CATTFGGRGETQYF

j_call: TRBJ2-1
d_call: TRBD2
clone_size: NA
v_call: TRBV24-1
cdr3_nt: TGTGCCACCAGTGATTTCGGACTAGCGGGACGCGAGCAGTTCTTC
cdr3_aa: CATSDFGLAGREQFF

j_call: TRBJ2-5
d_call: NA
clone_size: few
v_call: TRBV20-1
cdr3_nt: TGCAGTGCTAGGCAGGGACTCTGGGGGACCCAGTACTTC
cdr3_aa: CSARQGLWGTQYF

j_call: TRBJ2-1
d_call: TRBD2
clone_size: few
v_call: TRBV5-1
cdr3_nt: TGCGCCAGCAGCTCAACTAGCGGGAGTGAGGTAGGGCAGTTCTTC
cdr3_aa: CASSSTSGSEVGQFF

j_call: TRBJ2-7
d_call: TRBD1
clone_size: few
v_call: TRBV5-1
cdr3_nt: TGCGCCAGCAGCGAGGACAGGGGACCACCCTACGAGCAGTACTTC
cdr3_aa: CASSEDRGPPYEQYF

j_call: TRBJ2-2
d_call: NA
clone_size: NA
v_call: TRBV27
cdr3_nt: TGTGCCAGCAGCATCCCAACCGGGGAGCTGTTTTTT
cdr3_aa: CASSIPTGELFF

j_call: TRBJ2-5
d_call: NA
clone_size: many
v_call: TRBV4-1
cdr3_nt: TGCGCCAGCCAGGCCTTAGGACAGAACCAAGAGACCCAGTACTTC
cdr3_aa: CASQALGQNQETQYF

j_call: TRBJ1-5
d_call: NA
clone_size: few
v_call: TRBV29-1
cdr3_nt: TGCAGCGTTGCAACAGGCCTCAATCAGCCCCAGCATTTT
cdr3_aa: CSVATGLNQPQHF

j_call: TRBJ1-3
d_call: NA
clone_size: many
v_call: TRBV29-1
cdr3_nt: TGCAGCGTTGACCCGAAACGGGGAAACACCATATATTTT
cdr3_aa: CSVDPKRGNTIYF

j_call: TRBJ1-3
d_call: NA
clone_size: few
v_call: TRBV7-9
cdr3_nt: TGTGCCAGCAGCCCTACCTCGTCTGGAAACACCATATATTTT
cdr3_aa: CASSPTSSGNTIYF

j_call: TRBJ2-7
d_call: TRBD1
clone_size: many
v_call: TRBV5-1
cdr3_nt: TGCGCCAGCAGTTCAAGGACAGGGAAGGACACCTACGAGCAGTACTTC
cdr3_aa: CASSSRTGKDTYEQYF

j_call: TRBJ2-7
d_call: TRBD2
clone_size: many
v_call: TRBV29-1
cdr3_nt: TGCAGCGTTGTTGGGGCTCCAGACTCTAGGACTAGTGGCAGCTACGAGCAGTACTTC
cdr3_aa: CSVVGAPDSRTSGSYEQYF

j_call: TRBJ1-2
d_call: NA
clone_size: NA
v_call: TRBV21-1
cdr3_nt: TGTGCCAGCAGCGCAAAGGGTAGAGCAGCCTACTATGGCTACACCTTC
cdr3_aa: CASSAKGRAAYYGYTF

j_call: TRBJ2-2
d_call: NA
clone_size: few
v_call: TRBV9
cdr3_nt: TGTGCCAGCAGAGAGACACGGAACACCGGGGAGCTGTTTTTT
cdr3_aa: CASRETRNTGELFF

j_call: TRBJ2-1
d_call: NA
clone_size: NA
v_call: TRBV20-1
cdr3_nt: TGCAGTGCTTGGGCCTCCTACAATGAGCAGTTCTTC
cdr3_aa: CSAWASYNEQFF

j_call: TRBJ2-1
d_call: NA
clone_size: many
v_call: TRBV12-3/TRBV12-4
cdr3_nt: TGTGCCAGCAGTTTAGGGGATTCGCGGTTCTTC
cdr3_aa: CASSLGDSRFF

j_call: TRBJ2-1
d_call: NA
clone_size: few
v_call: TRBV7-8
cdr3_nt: TGTGCCAGCATCCAAAGCAATGAGCAGTTCTTC
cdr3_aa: CASIQSNEQFF

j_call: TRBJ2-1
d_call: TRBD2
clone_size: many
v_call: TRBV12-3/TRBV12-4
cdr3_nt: TGTGCCAGCAGTTCGCGATTAGCGGGAGGGTCCTACAATGAGCAGTTCTTC
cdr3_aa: CASSSRLAGGSYNEQFF

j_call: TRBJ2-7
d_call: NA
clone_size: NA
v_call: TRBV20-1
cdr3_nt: TGCAGCGCCGGTTGGAGGGGTGGCGGCAGGCAGTACTTC
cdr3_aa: CSAGWRGGGRQYF

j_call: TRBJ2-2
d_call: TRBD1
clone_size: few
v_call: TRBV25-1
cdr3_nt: TGTGCCAGCAGGCAGACAGGGGTGGGGCAGGGGGAGCTGTTTTTT
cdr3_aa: CASRQTGVGQGELFF

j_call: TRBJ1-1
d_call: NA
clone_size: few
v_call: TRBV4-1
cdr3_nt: TGCGCCAGCAGCCAGCTCTTAATATCGAGGGGCAAGAGGGAAGCTTTCTTT
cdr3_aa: CASSQLLISRGKREAFF

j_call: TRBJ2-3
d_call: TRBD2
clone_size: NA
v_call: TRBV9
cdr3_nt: TGTGCCAGCAGCGGGCTAGCGGGAAACGGGTTTGATACGCAGTATTTT
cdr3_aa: CASSGLAGNGFDTQYF